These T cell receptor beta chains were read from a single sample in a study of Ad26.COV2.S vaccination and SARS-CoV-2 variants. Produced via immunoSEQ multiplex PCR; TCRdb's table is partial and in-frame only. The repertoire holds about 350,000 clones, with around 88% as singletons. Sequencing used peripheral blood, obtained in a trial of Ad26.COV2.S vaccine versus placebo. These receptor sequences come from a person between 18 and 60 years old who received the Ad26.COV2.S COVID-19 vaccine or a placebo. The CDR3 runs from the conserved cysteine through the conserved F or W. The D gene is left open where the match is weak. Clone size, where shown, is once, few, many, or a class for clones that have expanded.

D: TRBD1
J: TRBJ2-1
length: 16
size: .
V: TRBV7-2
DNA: TGTGCCAGCAGCTTATTGGGACAGGGCTTGTTCGATGAGCAGTTCTTC
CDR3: CASSLLGQGLFDEQFF

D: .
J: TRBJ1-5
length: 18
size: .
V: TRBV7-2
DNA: TGTGCCAGCAGCTCCTATCTGGGTGCAGGCGATAGCAATCAGCCCCAGCATTTT
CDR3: CASSSYLGAGDSNQPQHF

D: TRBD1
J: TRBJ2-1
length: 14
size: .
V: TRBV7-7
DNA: TGTGCCAGCAGCTTGGGGACAGGGTTAGGTGAGCAGTTCTTC
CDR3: CASSLGTGLGEQFF

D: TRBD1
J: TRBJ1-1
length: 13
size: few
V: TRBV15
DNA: TGTGCCACCAGCAGTATGACAGGGACTGAAGCTTTCTTT
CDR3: CATSSMTGTEAFF

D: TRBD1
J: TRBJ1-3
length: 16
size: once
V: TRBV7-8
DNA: TGTGCCAGCAGCTTTACGAGGACAGGGACAGGAAACACCATATATTTT
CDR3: CASSFTRTGTGNTIYF

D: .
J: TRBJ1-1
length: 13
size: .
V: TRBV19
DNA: TGTGCCAGTAGTATCGGCCAAAACACTGAAGCTTTCTTT
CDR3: CASSIGQNTEAFF

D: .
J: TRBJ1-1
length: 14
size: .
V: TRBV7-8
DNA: TGTGCCAGCAGCTCCCCCGGGGGTAACACTGAAGCTTTCTTT
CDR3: CASSSPGGNTEAFF

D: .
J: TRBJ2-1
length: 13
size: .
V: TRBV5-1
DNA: TGCGCCAGCAGCTTGGGTGGGGTAAATGAGCAGTTCTTC
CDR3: CASSLGGVNEQFF

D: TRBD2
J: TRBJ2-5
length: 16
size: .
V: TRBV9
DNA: TGTGCCAGCAGCACTGGACTAGCGGGGGGCCAAGAGACCCAGTACTTC
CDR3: CASSTGLAGGQETQYF

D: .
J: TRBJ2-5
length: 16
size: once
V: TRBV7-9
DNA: TGTGCCAGCAGCTTAAGTCCCGGGGAAGGGAGTGAGACCCAGTACTTC
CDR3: CASSLSPGEGSETQYF

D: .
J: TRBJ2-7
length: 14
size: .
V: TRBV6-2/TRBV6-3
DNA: TGTGCCAGCAGTCAGATCCATGGGGCCTACGAGCAGTACTTC
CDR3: CASSQIHGAYEQYF

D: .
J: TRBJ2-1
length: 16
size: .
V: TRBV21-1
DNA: TGTGCCAGCAGCGTAAAGGAGCAAAACAGGGGGCATGAGCAGTTCTTC
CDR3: CASSVKEQNRGHEQFF

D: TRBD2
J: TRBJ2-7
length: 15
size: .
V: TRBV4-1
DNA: TGCGCCAGCAGCCAGGGTCCGGGACTAAACTACGAGCAGTACTTC
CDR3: CASSQGPGLNYEQYF

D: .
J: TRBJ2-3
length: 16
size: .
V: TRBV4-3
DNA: TGCGCCAGCAGCCAAGAACGGACAGCAGGCACAGATACGCAGTATTTT
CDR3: CASSQERTAGTDTQYF

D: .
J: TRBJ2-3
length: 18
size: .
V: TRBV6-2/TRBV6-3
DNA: TGTGCCAGCAGTTACTCGCTCCTAGTGGTTGGTTACACAGATACGCAGTATTTT
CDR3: CASSYSLLVVGYTDTQYF

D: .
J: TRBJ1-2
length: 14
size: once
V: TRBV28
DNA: TGTGCCAGCGGGTTAGAGGGCTATAACTATGGCTACACCTTC
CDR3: CASGLEGYNYGYTF

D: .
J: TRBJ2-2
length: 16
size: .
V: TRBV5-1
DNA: TGCGCCAGCAGCGTTACGACAGGAGCGAACACCGGGGAGCTGTTTTTT
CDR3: CASSVTTGANTGELFF

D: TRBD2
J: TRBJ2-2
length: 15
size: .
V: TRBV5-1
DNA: TGCGCCAGCAGCTTACCGGTAGCGGGGGCCGGGGAGCTGTTTTTT
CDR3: CASSLPVAGAGELFF

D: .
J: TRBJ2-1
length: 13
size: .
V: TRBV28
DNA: TGTGCCAGCAGTTTATCGGTCCTCCGTGAGCAGTTCTTC
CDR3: CASSLSVLREQFF

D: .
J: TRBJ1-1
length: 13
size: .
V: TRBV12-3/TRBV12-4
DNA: TGTGCCAGCCGGGCCTTGCCGAACACTGAAGCTTTCTTT
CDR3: CASRALPNTEAFF

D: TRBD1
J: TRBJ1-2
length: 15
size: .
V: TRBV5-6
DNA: TGTGCCAGCAGAAAAAGGACAGGGCAAAGCCGGGGCTACACCTTC
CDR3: CASRKRTGQSRGYTF

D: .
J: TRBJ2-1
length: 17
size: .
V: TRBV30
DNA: TGTGCCTGGATGGCTAGGACGGGCCAAATTAACTACAATGAGCAGTTCTTC
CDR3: CAWMARTGQINYNEQFF

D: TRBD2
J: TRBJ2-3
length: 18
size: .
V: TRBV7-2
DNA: TGTGCCAGCAGCTTAGTGACCCTAGCGGGAGGACGCACAGATACGCAGTATTTT
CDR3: CASSLVTLAGGRTDTQYF

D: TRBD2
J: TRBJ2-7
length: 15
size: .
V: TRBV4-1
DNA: TGCGCCAGCAGCCAGCCCCTAGCGGGGAAATACGAGCAGTACTTC
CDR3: CASSQPLAGKYEQYF

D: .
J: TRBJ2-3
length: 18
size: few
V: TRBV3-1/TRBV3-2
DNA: TGTGCCAGCAGCCAAATCCTAGTCGGGGGCCGTAGCACAGATACGCAGTATTTT
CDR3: CASSQILVGGRSTDTQYF

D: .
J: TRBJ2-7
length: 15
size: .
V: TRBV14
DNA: TGTGCCAGCAGCCAAGAGGATCAGAGCTCCTACGAGCAGTACTTC
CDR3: CASSQEDQSSYEQYF

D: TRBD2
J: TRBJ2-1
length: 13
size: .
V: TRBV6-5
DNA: TGTGCCAGCAGGGGACTAGCTGACAATGAGCAGTTCTTC
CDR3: CASRGLADNEQFF

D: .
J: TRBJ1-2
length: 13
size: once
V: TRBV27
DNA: TGTGCCAGCAGTCCACAGGGCCTCTATGGCTACACCTTC
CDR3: CASSPQGLYGYTF

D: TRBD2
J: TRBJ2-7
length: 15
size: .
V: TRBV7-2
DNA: TGTGCCAGCAGCTTCGGATCCGCGGGGGGTTACGAGCAGTACTTC
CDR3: CASSFGSAGGYEQYF

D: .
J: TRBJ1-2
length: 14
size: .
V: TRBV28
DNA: TGTGCCAGCAGTATCGACGGGGACTACTATGGCTACACCTTC
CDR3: CASSIDGDYYGYTF

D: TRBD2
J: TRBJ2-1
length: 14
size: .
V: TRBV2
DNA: TGTGCCAGCAGAGGGTTAGCGGGAGACAGTGAGCAGTTCTTC
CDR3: CASRGLAGDSEQFF

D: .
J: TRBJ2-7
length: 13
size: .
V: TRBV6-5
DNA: TGTGCCAGCTCGGACCTCCCTGGCTACGAGCAGTACTTC
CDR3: CASSDLPGYEQYF

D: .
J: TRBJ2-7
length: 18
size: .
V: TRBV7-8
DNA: TGTGCCAGCAGCTTACTGGCCCCCTCTGGCAGGACGGGCTACGAGCAGTACTTC
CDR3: CASSLLAPSGRTGYEQYF

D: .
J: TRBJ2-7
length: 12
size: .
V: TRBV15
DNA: TGTGCCACCAGCAGAGAGACTGGGGAGCAGTACTTC
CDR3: CATSRETGEQYF

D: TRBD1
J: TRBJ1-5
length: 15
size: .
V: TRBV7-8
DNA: TGTGCCAGCAGCACAACAGGGGGGGGCAATCAGCCCCAGCATTTT
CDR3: CASSTTGGGNQPQHF

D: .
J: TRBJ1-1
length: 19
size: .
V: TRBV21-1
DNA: TGTGCCAGCAGCGGCAAAAGTGGACAGGGGGAAGGACCGAACACTGAAGCTTTCTTT
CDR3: CASSGKSGQGEGPNTEAFF

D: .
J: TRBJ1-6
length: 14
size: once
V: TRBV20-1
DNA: TGCAGTGCTAGTTTTACAGGGCTTAATTCACCCCTCCACTTT
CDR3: CSASFTGLNSPLHF

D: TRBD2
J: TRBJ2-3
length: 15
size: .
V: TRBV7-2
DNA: TGTGCCAGCAGCTCAGTCGGGACTAGCGCAGATACGCAGTATTTT
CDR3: CASSSVGTSADTQYF